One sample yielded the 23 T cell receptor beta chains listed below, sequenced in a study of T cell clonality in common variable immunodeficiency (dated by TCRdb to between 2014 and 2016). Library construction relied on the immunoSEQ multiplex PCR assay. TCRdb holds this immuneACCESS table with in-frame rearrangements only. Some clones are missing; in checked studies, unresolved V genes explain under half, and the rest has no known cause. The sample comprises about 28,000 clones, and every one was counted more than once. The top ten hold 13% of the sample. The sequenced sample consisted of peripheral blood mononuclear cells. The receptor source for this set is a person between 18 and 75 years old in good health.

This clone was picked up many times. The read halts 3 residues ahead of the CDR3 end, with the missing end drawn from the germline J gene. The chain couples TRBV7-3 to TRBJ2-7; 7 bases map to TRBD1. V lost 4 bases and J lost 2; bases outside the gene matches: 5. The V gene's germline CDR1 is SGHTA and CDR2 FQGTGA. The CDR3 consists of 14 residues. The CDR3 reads CASSSAGTAYEQYF. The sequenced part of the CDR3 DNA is TGTGCCAGCAGCTCGGCCGGGACAGCCTACGAG. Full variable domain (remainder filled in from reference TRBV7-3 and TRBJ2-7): GAGVSQTPSNKVTEKGKYVELRCDPISGHTALYWYRQSLGQGPEFLIYFQGTGAADDSGLPNDRFFAVRPEGSVSTLKIQRTERGDSAVYLCASSSAGTAYEQYFGPGTRLTVT.

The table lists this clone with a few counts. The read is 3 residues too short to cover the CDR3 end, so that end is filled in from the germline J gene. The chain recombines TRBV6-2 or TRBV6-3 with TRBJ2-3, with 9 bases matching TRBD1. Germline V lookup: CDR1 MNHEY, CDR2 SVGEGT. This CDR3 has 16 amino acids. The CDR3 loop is CASSYRGQGSNQPQYF. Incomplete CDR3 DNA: TGTGCCAGCAGTTATCGGGGACAGGGTAGCAATCAGCCG.

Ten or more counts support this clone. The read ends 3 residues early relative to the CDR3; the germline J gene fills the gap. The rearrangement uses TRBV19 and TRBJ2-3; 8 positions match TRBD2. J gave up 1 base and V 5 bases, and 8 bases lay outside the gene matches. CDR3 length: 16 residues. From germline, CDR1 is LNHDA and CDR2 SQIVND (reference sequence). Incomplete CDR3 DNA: TGTGCCAGTAGTTCGAACGGGGGGGCTGGCACAGATACG. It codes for CASSSNGGAGTDT. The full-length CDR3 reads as CASSSNGGAGTDTQYF.

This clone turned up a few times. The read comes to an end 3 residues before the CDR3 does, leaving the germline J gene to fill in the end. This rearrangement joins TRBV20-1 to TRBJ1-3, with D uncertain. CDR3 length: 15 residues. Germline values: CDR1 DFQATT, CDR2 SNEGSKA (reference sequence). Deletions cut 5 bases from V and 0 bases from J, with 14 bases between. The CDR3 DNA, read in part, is TGCAGTGCTCGAACAGACCAAGCCTCTGGAAACACC. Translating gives CSARTDQASGNT. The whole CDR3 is CSARTDQASGNTIYF.

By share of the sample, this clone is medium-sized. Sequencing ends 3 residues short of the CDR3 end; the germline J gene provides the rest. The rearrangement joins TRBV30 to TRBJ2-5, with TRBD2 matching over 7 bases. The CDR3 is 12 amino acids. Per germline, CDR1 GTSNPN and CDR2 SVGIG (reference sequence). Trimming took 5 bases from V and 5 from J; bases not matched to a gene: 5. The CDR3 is CAWGTKRETQYF. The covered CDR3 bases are TGTGCCTGGGGGACTAAGCGGGAGACC.

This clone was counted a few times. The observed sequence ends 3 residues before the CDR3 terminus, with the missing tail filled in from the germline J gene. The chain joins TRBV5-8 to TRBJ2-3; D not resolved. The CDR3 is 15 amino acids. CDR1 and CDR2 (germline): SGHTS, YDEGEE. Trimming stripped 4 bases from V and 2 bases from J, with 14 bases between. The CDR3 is CASSPLRRPTDTQYF. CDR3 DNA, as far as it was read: TGTGCCAGCAGCCCCCTCCGGCGGCCCACAGATACG.

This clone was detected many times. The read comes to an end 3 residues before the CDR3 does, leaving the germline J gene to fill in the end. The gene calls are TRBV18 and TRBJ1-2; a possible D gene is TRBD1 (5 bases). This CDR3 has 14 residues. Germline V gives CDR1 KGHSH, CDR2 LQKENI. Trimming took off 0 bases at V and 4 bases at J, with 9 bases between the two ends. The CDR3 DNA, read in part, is TGTGCCAGCTCACCACCAGGGGTTCCCTATGGC. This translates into CASSPPGVPYG. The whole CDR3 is CASSPPGVPYGYTF.

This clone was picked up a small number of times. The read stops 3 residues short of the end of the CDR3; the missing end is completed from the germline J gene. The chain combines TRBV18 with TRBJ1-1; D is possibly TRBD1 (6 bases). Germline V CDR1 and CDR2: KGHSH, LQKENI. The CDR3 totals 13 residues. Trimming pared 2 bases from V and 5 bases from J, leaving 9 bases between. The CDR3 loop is CASSPRGGTEAFF. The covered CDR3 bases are TGTGCCAGCTCACCAAGGGGGGGGACTGAA.

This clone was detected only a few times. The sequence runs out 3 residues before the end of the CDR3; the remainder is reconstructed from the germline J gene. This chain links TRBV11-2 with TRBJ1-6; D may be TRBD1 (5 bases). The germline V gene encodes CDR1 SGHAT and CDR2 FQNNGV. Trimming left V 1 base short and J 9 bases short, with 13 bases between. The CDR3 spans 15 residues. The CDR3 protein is CASSLVQGGGSPLHF. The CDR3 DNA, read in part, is TGTGCCAGCAGCTTAGTCCAGGGAGGCGGTTCACCC.

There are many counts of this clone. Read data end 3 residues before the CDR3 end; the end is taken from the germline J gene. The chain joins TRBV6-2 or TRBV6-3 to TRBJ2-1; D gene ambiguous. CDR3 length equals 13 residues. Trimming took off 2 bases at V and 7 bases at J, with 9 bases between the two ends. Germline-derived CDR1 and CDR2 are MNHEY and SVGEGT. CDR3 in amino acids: CASSYAVQNEQFF. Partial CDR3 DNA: TGTGCCAGCAGTTACGCAGTGCAGAATGAG.

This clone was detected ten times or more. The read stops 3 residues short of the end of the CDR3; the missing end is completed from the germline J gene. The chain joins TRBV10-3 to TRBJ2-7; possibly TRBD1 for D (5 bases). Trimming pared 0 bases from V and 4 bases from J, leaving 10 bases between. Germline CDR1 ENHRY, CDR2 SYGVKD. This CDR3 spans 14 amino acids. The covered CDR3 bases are TGTGCCATCAGTGAGTCGAGCAGGGTGTACGAG. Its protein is CAISESSRVYE. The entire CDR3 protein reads CAISESSRVYEQYF.

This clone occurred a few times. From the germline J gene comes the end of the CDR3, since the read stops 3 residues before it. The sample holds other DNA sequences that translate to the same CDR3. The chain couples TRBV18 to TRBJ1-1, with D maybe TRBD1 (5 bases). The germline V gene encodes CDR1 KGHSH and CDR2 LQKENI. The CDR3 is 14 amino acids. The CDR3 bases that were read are TGTGCCAGCTCCCCCGCCTCTCGGGGGTTAGAA. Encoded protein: CASSPASRGLE. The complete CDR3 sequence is CASSPASRGLEAFF. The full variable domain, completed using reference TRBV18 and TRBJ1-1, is NAGVMQNPRHLVRRRGQEARLRCSPMKGHSHVYWYRQLPEEGLKFMVYLQKENIIDESGMPKERFSAEFPKEGPSILRIQQVVRGDSAAYFCASSPASRGLEAFFGQGTRLTVV.

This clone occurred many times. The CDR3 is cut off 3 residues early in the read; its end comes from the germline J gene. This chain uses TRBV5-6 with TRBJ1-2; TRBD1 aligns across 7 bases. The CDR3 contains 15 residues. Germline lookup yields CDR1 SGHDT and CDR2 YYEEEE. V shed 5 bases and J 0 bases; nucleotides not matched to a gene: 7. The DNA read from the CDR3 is TGTGCCAGCAGTATGGGACAGCCCTCTAACTATGGC. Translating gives CASSMGQPSNYG. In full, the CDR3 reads CASSMGQPSNYGYTF.

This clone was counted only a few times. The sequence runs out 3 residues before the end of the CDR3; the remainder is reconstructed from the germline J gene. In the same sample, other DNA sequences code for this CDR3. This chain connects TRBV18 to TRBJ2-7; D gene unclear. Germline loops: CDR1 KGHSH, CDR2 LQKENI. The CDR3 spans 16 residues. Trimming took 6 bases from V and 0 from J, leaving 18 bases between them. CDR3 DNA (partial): TGTGCCAGCTCTACCCCGAACGGCAGGAGCTCCTACGAG. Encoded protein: CASSTPNGRSSYE. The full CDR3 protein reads CASSTPNGRSSYEQYF.

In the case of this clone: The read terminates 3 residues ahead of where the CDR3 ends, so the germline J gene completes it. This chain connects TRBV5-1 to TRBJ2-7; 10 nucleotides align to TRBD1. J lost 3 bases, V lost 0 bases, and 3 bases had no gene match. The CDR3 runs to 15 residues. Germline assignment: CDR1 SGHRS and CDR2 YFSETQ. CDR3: CASSLVRTGGYEQYF. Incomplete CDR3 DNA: TGCGCCAGCAGCTTGGTCCGGACAGGGGGCTACGAG.

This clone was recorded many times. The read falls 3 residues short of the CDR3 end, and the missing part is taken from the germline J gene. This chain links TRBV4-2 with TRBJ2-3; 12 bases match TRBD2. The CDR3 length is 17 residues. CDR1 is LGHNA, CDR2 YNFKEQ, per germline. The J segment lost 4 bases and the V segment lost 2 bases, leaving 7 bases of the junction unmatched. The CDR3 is CASSQPGLAGWADTQYF. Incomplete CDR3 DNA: TGTGCCAGCAGCCAACCCGGACTAGCGGGGTGGGCAGATACG.

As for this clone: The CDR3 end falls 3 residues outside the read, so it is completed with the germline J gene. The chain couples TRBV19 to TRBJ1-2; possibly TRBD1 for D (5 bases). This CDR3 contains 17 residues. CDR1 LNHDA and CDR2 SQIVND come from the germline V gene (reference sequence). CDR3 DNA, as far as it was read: TGTGCCAGTAGTTCACGTCCTAGCGGGGACTCCTACAATGAC. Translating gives CASSSRPSGDSYND. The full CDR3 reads CASSSRPSGDSYNDYTF.

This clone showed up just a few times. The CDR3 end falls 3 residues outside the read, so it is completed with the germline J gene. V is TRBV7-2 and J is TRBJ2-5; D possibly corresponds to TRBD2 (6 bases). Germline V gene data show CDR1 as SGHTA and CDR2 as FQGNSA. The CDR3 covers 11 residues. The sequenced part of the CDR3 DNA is TGTGCCAGCAGCCGCGGGGATACC. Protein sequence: CASSRGDT. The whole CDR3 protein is CASSRGDTQYF.

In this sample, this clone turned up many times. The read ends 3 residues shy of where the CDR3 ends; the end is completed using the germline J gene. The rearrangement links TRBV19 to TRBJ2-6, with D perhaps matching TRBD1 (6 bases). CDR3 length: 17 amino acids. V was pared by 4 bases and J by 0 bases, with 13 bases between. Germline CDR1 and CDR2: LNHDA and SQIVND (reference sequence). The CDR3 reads CASSRGDRTSGANVLTF. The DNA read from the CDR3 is TGTGCCAGTAGTAGGGGAGACAGGACCTCTGGGGCCAACGTC.

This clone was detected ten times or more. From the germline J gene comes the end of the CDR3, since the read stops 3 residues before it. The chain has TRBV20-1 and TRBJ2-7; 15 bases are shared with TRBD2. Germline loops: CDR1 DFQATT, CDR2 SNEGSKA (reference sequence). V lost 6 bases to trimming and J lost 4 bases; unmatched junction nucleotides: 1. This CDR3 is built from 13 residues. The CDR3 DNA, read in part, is TGCAGTGCCGGACTAGCGGGGGGGTACGAG. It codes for CSAGLAGGYE. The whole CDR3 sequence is CSAGLAGGYEQYF.

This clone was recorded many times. Partial CDR3 DNA: TGCAGTTCGGACAGCTATGGC. Its protein product is CSSDSYG. In full, the CDR3 is CSSDSYGYTF. V gene TRBV20-1 combines with J gene TRBJ1-2, with D possibly being TRBD1 (6 bases). Read coverage stops 3 residues before the CDR3 terminus; the germline J gene supplies the remainder. The CDR3 is made up of 10 amino acids. Germline V lookup: CDR1 DFQATT, CDR2 SNEGSKA (reference sequence). Deletions cut 8 bases from V and 4 bases from J, with 8 bases between.

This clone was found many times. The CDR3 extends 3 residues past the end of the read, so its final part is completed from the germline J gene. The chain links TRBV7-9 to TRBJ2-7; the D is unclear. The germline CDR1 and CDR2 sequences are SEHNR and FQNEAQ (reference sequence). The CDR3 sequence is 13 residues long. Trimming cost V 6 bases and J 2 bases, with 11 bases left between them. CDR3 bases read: TGTGCCAGCAGTTTACAGATACCCTACGAG. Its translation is CASSLQIPYE. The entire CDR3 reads CASSLQIPYEQYF.

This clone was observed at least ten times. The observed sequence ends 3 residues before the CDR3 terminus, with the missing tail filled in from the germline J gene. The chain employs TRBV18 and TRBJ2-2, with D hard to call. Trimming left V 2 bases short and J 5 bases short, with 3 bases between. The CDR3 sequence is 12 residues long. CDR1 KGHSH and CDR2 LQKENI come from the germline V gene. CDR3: CASSPVTGELFF. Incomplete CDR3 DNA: TGTGCCAGCTCACCAGTAACCGGGGAG.